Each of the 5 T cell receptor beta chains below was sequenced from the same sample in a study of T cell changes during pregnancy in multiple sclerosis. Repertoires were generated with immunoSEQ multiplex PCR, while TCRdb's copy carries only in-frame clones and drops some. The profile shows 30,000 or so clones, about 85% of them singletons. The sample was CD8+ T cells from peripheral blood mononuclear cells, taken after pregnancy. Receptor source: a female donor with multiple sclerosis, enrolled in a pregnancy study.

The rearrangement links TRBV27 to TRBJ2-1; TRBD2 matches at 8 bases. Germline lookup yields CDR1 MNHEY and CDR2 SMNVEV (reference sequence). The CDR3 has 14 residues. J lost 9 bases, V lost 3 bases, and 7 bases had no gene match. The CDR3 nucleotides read TGTGCCAGCAGTTTCCAGCGGGGGCGTAGTGAGCAGTTCTTC. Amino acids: CASSFQRGRSEQFF.

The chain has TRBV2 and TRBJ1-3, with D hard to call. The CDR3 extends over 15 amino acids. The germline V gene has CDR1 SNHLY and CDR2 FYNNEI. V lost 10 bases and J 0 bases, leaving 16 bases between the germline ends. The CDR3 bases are TGTGCCACCTACAGCCCAATTCACTCTGGAAACACCATATATTTT. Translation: CATYSPIHSGNTIYF.

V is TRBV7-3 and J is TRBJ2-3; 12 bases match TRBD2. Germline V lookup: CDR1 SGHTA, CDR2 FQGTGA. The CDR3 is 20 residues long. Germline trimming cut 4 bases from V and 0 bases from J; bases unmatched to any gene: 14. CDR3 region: CASSSPSQTSGGLSTDTQYF. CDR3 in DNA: TGTGCCAGCAGCTCCCCCTCTCAGACTAGCGGGGGATTAAGCACAGATACGCAGTATTTT. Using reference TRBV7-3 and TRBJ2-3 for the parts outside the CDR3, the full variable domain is GAGVSQTPSNKVTEKGKYVELRCDPISGHTALYWYRQSLGQGPEFLIYFQGTGAADDSGLPNDRFFAVRPEGSVSTLKIQRTERGDSAVYLCASSSPSQTSGGLSTDTQYFGPGTRLTVL.

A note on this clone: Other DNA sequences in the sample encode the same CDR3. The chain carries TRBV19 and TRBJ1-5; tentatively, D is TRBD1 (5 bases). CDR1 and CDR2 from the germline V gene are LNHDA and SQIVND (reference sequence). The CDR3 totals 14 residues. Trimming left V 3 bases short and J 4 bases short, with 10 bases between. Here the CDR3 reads CASSIRDRNQPQHF. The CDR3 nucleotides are TGTGCCAGTAGTATTCGTGACAGAAATCAGCCCCAGCATTTT.

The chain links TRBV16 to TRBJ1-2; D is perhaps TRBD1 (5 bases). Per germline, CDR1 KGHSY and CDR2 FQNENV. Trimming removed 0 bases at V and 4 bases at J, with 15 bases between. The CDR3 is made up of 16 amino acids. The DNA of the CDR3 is TGTGCCAGCAGCCAATCCGGGCCAGGGTCCCCCTATGGCTACACCTTC. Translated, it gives CASSQSGPGSPYGYTF.